The 27 T cell receptor beta chains given below trace back to one sample, sequenced in a study of T cell clonality in common variable immunodeficiency. Libraries were prepared by immunoSEQ multiplex PCR; TCRdb keeps only in-frame clonotypes and omits some of them. This repertoire lists tens of thousands of clones without singletons; 1.5% to 2% sits in the top ten. Material for sequencing was peripheral blood mononuclear cells. Source of these receptors: a person between 18 and 75 years old in good health.

This clone showed up many times. At one boundary the junction diverges from the germline segment, which might be a read error. Read data end 3 residues before the CDR3 end; the end is taken from the germline J gene. The chain links TRBV7-7 to TRBJ2-5; 7 bases match TRBD2. Germline V lookup: CDR1 SSHAT, CDR2 FNYEAQ (reference sequence). This CDR3 region has 14 residues. CDR3 DNA, as far as it was read: TGTGCTAGCAGCTCGGGACTACTGGGGGAGACC. Protein product: CASSSGLLGET. The full CDR3 reads CASSSGLLGETQYF. Looking up the rest from reference TRBV7-7 and TRBJ2-5 gives the full variable domain: GAGVSQSPRYKVTKRGQDVTLRCDPISSHATLYWYQQALGQGPEFLTYFNYEAQPDKSGLPSDRFSAERPEGSISTLTIQRTEQRDSAMYRCASSSGLLGETQYFGPGTRLLVL.

The sample holds many counts of this clone. The CDR3 spells CASSPRDSAYEQYF. The sequenced part of the CDR3 DNA is TGTGCCAGCAGCCCCAGGGACAGCGCCTACGAG. V gene TRBV7-6 combines with J gene TRBJ2-7; 7 nucleotides line up with TRBD1. The read terminates 3 residues ahead of where the CDR3 ends, so the germline J gene completes it. The CDR3 is made up of 14 amino acids. Trimming at V came to 5 bases and at J to 2 bases, leaving 6 bases not matched to a gene. The germline gives CDR1 SGHVS, CDR2 FNYEAQ.

This clone came up many times. The DNA ends 3 residues before the CDR3 does, and the rest of the CDR3 is filled in from the germline J gene. This chain joins TRBV7-6 and TRBJ2-3; TRBD2 agrees at 7 bases. The CDR3 is 16 residues long. Germline values: CDR1 SGHVS, CDR2 FNYEAQ. Unmatched junction bases numbered 8, after V lost 2 bases and J lost 3 bases. CDR3 protein: CASSLTLSGETDTQYF. The CDR3 DNA, read in part, is TGTGCCAGCAGCTTAACTCTCAGCGGGGAGACAGATACG.

This clone appeared many times. From the germline J gene comes the end of the CDR3, since the read stops 3 residues before it. V and J are TRBV18 and TRBJ2-7, with 11 bases aligning to TRBD2. CDR1 and CDR2 (germline): KGHSH, LQKENI. V lost 4 bases and J lost 2; bases outside the gene matches: 13. This CDR3 contains 18 residues. CDR3 sequence reads: CASSLTGVLAGETYEQYF. Partial CDR3 DNA: TGTGCCAGCTCACTAACAGGGGTACTAGCGGGGGAAACCTACGAG.

At least ten counts were recorded for this clone. The CDR3 end is not reached by the read, which stops 3 residues before it; the germline J gene fills it in. J is TRBJ2-7 and V is TRBV20-1; 12 bases are a match to TRBD2. The germline V gene encodes CDR1 DFQATT and CDR2 SNEGSKA (reference sequence). The V segment lost 2 bases and the J segment 2 bases; nucleotides outside the gene matches: 7. The CDR3 loop spans 16 amino acids. CDR3 DNA (partial): TGCAGTGCTAGATCCCGACTAGCGGGGGTTGCCTACGAG. Translation gives CSARSRLAGVAYE. The CDR3, in full, reads CSARSRLAGVAYEQYF.

This clone was observed at least ten times. The read finishes 3 residues shy of the CDR3 end, and the germline J gene is used to complete it. The chain carries TRBV12-5 and TRBJ2-3; 8 bases are a match to TRBD2. The CDR3 sequence is 15 residues long. The trim removed 5 bases at V and 5 bases at J, leaving 9 bases unmatched. Germline V gene sequence: CDR1 LGHNT, CDR2 FRNRAP. The CDR3 is CASGGSRGGRDTQYF. The DNA read from the CDR3 is TGTGCTAGTGGTGGCTCTCGGGGGGGTAGAGATACG.

This clone was recorded many times. The sequence runs out 3 residues before the end of the CDR3; the remainder is reconstructed from the germline J gene. The chain couples TRBV6-4 to TRBJ1-6; D perhaps matches TRBD1 (6 bases). This CDR3 is 14 amino acids long. Looked up from germline, CDR1 is MRHNA and CDR2 is SNTAGT. The V and J ends lost 9 bases and 4 bases respectively, with 13 bases between them. The CDR3 region is CASPDRSYNSPLHF. Incomplete CDR3 DNA: TGTGCCAGTCCAGACAGGTCTTATAATTCACCC.

This clone was picked up many times. Read data end 3 residues before the CDR3 end; the end is taken from the germline J gene. The V and J genes are TRBV7-9 and TRBJ2-1, with no clear D. CDR3 length: 15 amino acids. Trimming removed 5 bases from V and 0 bases from J, with 11 bases in between. Germline values: CDR1 SEHNR, CDR2 FQNEAQ (reference sequence). Incomplete CDR3 DNA: TGTGCCAGCAGCGCGAGTGAGAGCTCCTACAATGAG. Translating it yields CASSASESSYNE. The full CDR3 protein is CASSASESSYNEQFF.

This clone was seen many times. The CDR3 end is not reached by the read, which stops 3 residues before it; the germline J gene fills it in. V gene TRBV2 combines with J gene TRBJ2-5; TRBD2 matches 9 bases. Looked up from germline, CDR1 is SNHLY and CDR2 is FYNNEI. V lost 9 bases to trimming and J lost 2 bases; unmatched junction nucleotides: 7. There are 14 residues in the CDR3. The sequenced part of the CDR3 DNA is TGTGCCAGTCGGCAGACTAGCGGACAAGAGACC. As protein: CASRQTSGQET. The whole CDR3 sequence is CASRQTSGQETQYF.

This clone was counted many times. The read gets to within 3 residues of the CDR3 end, and the germline J gene fills in the rest. The chain combines TRBV18 with TRBJ1-6; tentatively, D is TRBD1 (6 bases). The CDR3 contains 16 residues. Per the germline V gene, CDR1 is KGHSH and CDR2 is LQKENI. V was trimmed by 6 bases and J by 3 bases, leaving 15 bases between them. The CDR3 protein is CASSPRTGHYNSPLHF. The sequenced CDR3 bases are TGTGCCAGCTCCCCCAGGACGGGACACTATAATTCACCC. Combining the CDR3 with reference TRBV18 and TRBJ1-6 gives the whole variable domain NAGVMQNPRHLVRRRGQEARLRCSPMKGHSHVYWYRQLPEEGLKFMVYLQKENIIDESGMPKERFSAEFPKEGPSILRIQQVVRGDSAAYFCASSPRTGHYNSPLHFGNGTRLTVT.

This clone was seen many times. The read falls 3 residues short of the CDR3 end, and the missing part is taken from the germline J gene. Distinct nucleotide sequences in the sample also encode this CDR3. This chain uses TRBV13 with TRBJ2-7; 11 nucleotides agree with TRBD2. This CDR3 contains 21 residues. CDR1 and CDR2 from the germline V gene are PRHDT and FYEKMQ (reference sequence). The J segment lost 0 bases and the V segment lost 5 bases, leaving 21 bases of the junction unmatched. This chain's CDR3 is CASSTRTPFLAGGPSSYEQYF. CDR3 DNA, as far as it was read: TGTGCCAGCAGCACCAGAACACCCTTCCTAGCGGGGGGCCCCAGCTCCTACGAG.

This clone was counted many times. The CDR3 extends 3 residues past the end of the read, so its final part is completed from the germline J gene. The chain uses TRBV5-1 and TRBJ1-5; maybe TRBD1 (6 bases). This CDR3 has 15 amino acids. Trimming left V 0 bases short and J 2 bases short, with 9 bases between. Germline V gives CDR1 SGHRS, CDR2 YFSETQ. The sequenced CDR3 bases are TGCGCCAGCAGCTTGGAAGGGGGACGCAATCAGCCC. Translated, it gives CASSLEGGRNQP. The complete CDR3 protein is CASSLEGGRNQPQHF.

This clone was seen at least ten times. The observed sequence ends 3 residues before the CDR3 terminus, with the missing tail filled in from the germline J gene. The chain couples TRBV19 to TRBJ1-2; weak D call: TRBD1 (5 bases). Germline V lookup: CDR1 LNHDA, CDR2 SQIVND (reference sequence). V was cut by 2 bases and J by 2 bases, with 9 bases left in between. The CDR3 has 14 residues. The CDR3: CASSIQGLNYGYTF. CDR3 bases read: TGTGCCAGTAGTATACAGGGCCTCAACTATGGC.

This clone showed up many times. The read finishes 3 residues shy of the CDR3 end, and the germline J gene is used to complete it. V usage is TRBV19 and J usage is TRBJ2-2, with D unresolved. V lost 5 bases and J 3 bases, leaving 10 bases between the germline ends. Germline assignment: CDR1 LNHDA and CDR2 SQIVND (reference sequence). CDR3 length: 14 amino acids. The CDR3 sequence is CASSGQHDTGELFF. The covered CDR3 bases are TGTGCCAGTAGTGGGCAGCACGACACCGGGGAG.

This clone was found many times. Coverage ceases 3 residues before the CDR3 finishes, and the germline J gene fills in the end. The chain employs TRBV30 and TRBJ1-2, with 7 bases lining up with TRBD1. Germline CDR1 and CDR2: GTSNPN and SVGIG (reference sequence). There are 10 residues in the CDR3. With 7 bases clipped from V and 6 bases from J, the junction kept 2 bases outside the gene matches. CDR3 DNA, as far as it was read: TGTGCCTTGACAGGGAATGGC. Translated, it gives CALTGNG. The CDR3 in full is CALTGNGYTF. Supplemented by reference TRBV30 and TRBJ1-2, the full variable domain reads SQTIHQWPATLVQPVGSPLSLECTVEGTSNPNLYWYRQAAGRGLQLLFYSVGIGQISSEVPQNLSASRPQDRQFILSSKKLLLSDSGFYLCALTGNGYTFGSGTRLTVV.

This clone was detected many times. The CDR3: CASSPRQGANEKLFF. The covered CDR3 bases are TGTGCCAGCAGCCCTAGACAGGGGGCTAATGAAAAA. The chain links TRBV7-3 to TRBJ1-4; 9 bases align to TRBD1. The read gets to within 3 residues of the CDR3 end, and the germline J gene fills in the rest. V lost 5 bases and J lost 3; bases outside the gene matches: 4. Germline CDR1 is SGHTA and CDR2 is FQGTGA. This CDR3 contains 15 residues.

In this sample, this clone turned up a few times. Partial CDR3 DNA: TGTGCCAGCGCGACAGGACACTCTGGAAACACC. Protein: CASATGHSGNT. The full-length CDR3 reads as CASATGHSGNTIYF. The chain combines TRBV2 with TRBJ1-3; a weak D match, TRBD1 (6 bases). The read ends 3 residues shy of where the CDR3 ends; the end is completed using the germline J gene. CDR1 is SNHLY, CDR2 FYNNEI, per germline. CDR3 length: 14 residues. Trimming removed 8 bases at V and 0 bases at J, with 11 bases between.

A remark on this clone: The read stops 3 residues short of the end of the CDR3; the missing end is completed from the germline J gene. J is TRBJ1-3 and V is TRBV11-2; TRBD1 matches 8 bases. Germline V gene lookup returns CDR1 SGHAT and CDR2 FQNNGV. CDR3 size: 14 residues. V shed 1 base, J shed 4 bases, and the junction held 0 bases outside the gene matches. CDR3 bases read: TGTGCCAGCAGCTTAGGGGACAGGGGAAACACC. Its protein is CASSLGDRGNT. The full CDR3 protein reads CASSLGDRGNTIYF.

This clone was picked up many times. The read ends 3 residues before the CDR3 terminus; that terminus is restored from the germline J gene. The chain combines TRBV7-9 with TRBJ2-2; 9 nucleotides line up with TRBD1. Germline assignment: CDR1 SEHNR and CDR2 FQNEAQ (reference sequence). Germline trimming cut 5 bases from V and 7 bases from J; bases unmatched to any gene: 5. The CDR3 is 14 amino acids. CDR3 in amino acids: CASSAYRGHGELFF. The covered CDR3 bases are TGTGCCAGCAGCGCGTACAGGGGGCACGGGGAG.

This clone was observed at least ten times. The DNA ends 3 residues before the CDR3 does, and the rest of the CDR3 is filled in from the germline J gene. The genes are TRBV30 and TRBJ2-2, with 9 positions matching TRBD1. Per the germline V gene, CDR1 is GTSNPN and CDR2 is SVGIG (reference sequence). The CDR3 consists of 16 residues. The V gene end was trimmed by 0 bases and the J gene end by 9 bases; junction bases not matched to a gene: 11. CDR3 amino acids: CAWSVSLGQGSRELFF. Incomplete CDR3 DNA: TGTGCCTGGAGTGTTTCTTTAGGACAGGGGAGCAGGGAG.

This clone was counted only a few times. The read gets to within 3 residues of the CDR3 end, and the germline J gene fills in the rest. The chain couples TRBV19 to TRBJ1-3; 8 bases match TRBD1. V shed 6 bases, J shed 3 bases, and the junction held 16 bases outside the gene matches. The CDR3 consists of 18 residues. CDR1 is LNHDA, CDR2 SQIVND, per germline (reference sequence). CDR3 sequence: CASSAGTGSLVGGNTIYF. CDR3 DNA, as far as it was read: TGTGCCAGTAGCGCCGGGACAGGTTCCCTTGTAGGTGGAAACACC.

There are many counts of this clone. The CDR3 end is not reached by the read, which stops 3 residues before it; the germline J gene fills it in. This rearrangement joins TRBV20-1 to TRBJ2-5; 7 positions agree with TRBD1. In germline, CDR1 is DFQATT, CDR2 SNEGSKA (reference sequence). V trimming: 6 bases; J trimming: 5 bases; junction bases outside the gene matches: 9. The CDR3 totals 13 residues. This chain's CDR3 is CSAPTPGQETQYF. The sequenced CDR3 bases are TGCAGTGCCCCGACTCCGGGACAGGAGACC.

Ten or more counts support this clone. The sequence runs out 3 residues before the end of the CDR3; the remainder is reconstructed from the germline J gene. The chain couples TRBV6-1 to TRBJ2-5; D is undetermined. The germline V gene has CDR1 MNHNS and CDR2 SASEGT. This CDR3 is built from 14 residues. Trimming took 1 base from V and 5 from J, leaving 11 bases between them. CDR3 residues: CASSEVGLFETQYF. CDR3 DNA, as far as it was read: TGTGCCAGCAGTGAAGTAGGGTTGTTTGAGACC.

On this clone itself: Sequencing ends 3 residues short of the CDR3 end; the germline J gene provides the rest. The V call is TRBV5-1, the J call TRBJ2-1, with D maybe TRBD1 (6 bases). Trimming pared 2 bases from V and 4 bases from J, leaving 13 bases between. There are 15 residues in the CDR3. Germline CDR1 reads SGHRS; CDR2 reads YFSETQ. CDR3 residues: CASSFEQGSYNEQFF. CDR3 bases read: TGCGCCAGCAGCTTCGAACAGGGTTCATACAATGAG.

This clone was seen many times. The sequence runs out 3 residues before the end of the CDR3; the remainder is reconstructed from the germline J gene. V and J are TRBV19 and TRBJ1-6, with a possible D match to TRBD1 (5 bases). Trimming shortened V by 9 bases and J by 7 bases, and 13 bases separated the two germline ends. The germline CDR1 and CDR2 sequences are LNHDA and SQIVND (reference sequence). CDR3 length: 13 amino acids. The part of the CDR3 DNA that was read is TGTGCCAGCCGGGACTTGGGGAATTCACCC. Translation: CASRDLGNSP. The whole CDR3 is CASRDLGNSPLHF.

This clone showed up many times. The read comes to an end 3 residues before the CDR3 does, leaving the germline J gene to fill in the end. The rearrangement uses TRBV5-1 and TRBJ1-2, with D perhaps matching TRBD1 (5 bases). V lost 4 bases and J 7 bases, leaving 8 bases between the germline ends. CDR3 length: 11 residues. CDR1 and CDR2 from the germline V gene are SGHRS and YFSETQ. Incomplete CDR3 DNA: TGCGCCAGCAGCACAGGAGCTGGC. Translation gives CASSTGAG. In full, the CDR3 is CASSTGAGYTF.

This clone was seen many times. The read ends 3 residues early relative to the CDR3; the germline J gene fills the gap. The chain employs TRBV30 and TRBJ1-2, with D perhaps matching TRBD1 (6 bases). The CDR3 sequence is 14 residues long. The V gene's germline CDR1 is GTSNPN and CDR2 SVGIG (reference sequence). This CDR3 reads CAWSVTGWGNGYTF. The sequenced CDR3 bases are TGTGCCTGGAGTGTAACAGGGTGGGGGAACGGC.